This paragraph reports one TCR beta chain. Its antigen target is currently unknown. Per-base qualities were not stored, and no clone one base away is much larger. Libraries were made using the immunoSEQ multiplex PCR assay. In the paper's pipeline: A statistical classification framework was built for diagnosing cytomegalovirus status from the catalog of TCR beta chain sequences. TCRdb took this table from immuneACCESS and kept in-frame rearrangements with V and J called. Such tables lack part of the clones; where checked against another copy, unresolved V genes explain under half of the gap, and the rest is unexplained. The DNA was the basis for D and trimming; V, J and clone size are from that table. The sample table holds fewer than 120,000 clones, of which 88% were seen once. Over 1.1% of the sample belongs to the ten largest clones. The donors belonged to the validation cohort of over a hundred subjects, which was separate from the approximately 700-subject first cohort.

The data originate from a study of cytomegalovirus exposure and HLA in healthy donors (TCRdb year 2017). Broadly, across the study: A later analysis indicated that the 90 to 150 validation repertoires were generated on the platform also employed for the 700 or so repertoires of the first cohort. In addition to the first cohort of 650 to 800 subjects, a separate validation cohort of approximately 130 different subjects was used. The study combined high-throughput TCR immunosequencing, statistical association of individual TCRs with disease status, and machine learning to predict cytomegalovirus infection status. The study was designed to test whether signatures of past pathogen exposure could be identified by cataloging public T cell receptors. Beyond this particular receptor, the publication reports: All 120 or so repertoires were used to score co-occurrence in the validation cohort in a later analysis, because that analysis had no HLA typing for the cohort. The classifier was reported to diagnose cytomegalovirus status with high specificity and sensitivity in both the original cohort and the validation cohort. A later analysis found that TCRs clustered in the first cohort also tended to co-occur in the roughly 110 validation repertoires, with more than 90% of cluster scores above 0. According to the authors, the approach could potentially be generalized to other disease states and immunological phenotypes. Across donors, most TCR sequences were observed very rarely, whereas some public TCRs were present in many individuals. A few of the identified cytomegalovirus-associated TCR beta chains were confirmed in vitro to be specific for cytomegalovirus antigens. A total of about 180 TCR beta chains were listed by the study as associated with cytomegalovirus.

Taken from cysteine to phenylalanine, the CDR3 has 15 residues. The DNA shown is the 45-base CDR3, in frame from base 1. Relative to germline, V is 0 bases shorter and J is 3 bases shorter, with 10 bases between their ends. In the germline V gene (reference sequence), CDR1 corresponds to SGHKS and CDR2 to YYEKEE. Sequenced material: PBMCs. Rearrangement joined TRBV5-5 to TRBJ1-5; too little of a D gene remains to name it. This receptor was obtained from a woman younger than 45 in good health and CMV-seropositive. The CDR3 region has the sequence CASSLDSGDNQPQHF. The bases read TGTGCCAGCAGCTTGGATTCCGGGGACAATCAGCCCCAGCATTTT.